Presented here are 24 T cell receptor beta chains from one specimen sequenced in a study of shared clonotypes between healthy human individuals. Produced via immunoSEQ multiplex PCR; TCRdb's table is partial and in-frame only. The sample shows roughly 720,000 clones, roughly 88% of them seen only once. The sample comprised memory CD8+ T cells from PBMCs. Subset here: CD45RO+ cells pooled with CCR7-negative TemRA cells. The receptors stem from a man aged 18 to 29 in good health. Some clones in this sample may be carry-over from other donors' samples.

As to this clone: Being one base from a much bigger clone, this may be a read error. The V gene is TRBV4-3, the J gene TRBJ2-1, with TRBD2 identical over 9 bases. Germline loops: CDR1 LGHNA, CDR2 YSLEER. The V and J ends lost 0 bases and 3 bases, in that order; junction bases with no gene match: 0. The length of the CDR3 is 15 residues. The CDR3 DNA reads TGCGCCAGCAGCCAAGAGACTAGCGGCTACAATGAGCAGTTCTTC. Translation gives CASSQETSGYNEQFF.

This clone was found many times. This sample includes further DNA sequences coding for the same CDR3. The rearrangement links TRBV6-6 to TRBJ2-7, with 7 bases that match TRBD2. The germline V gene encodes CDR1 MNHNY and CDR2 SVGAGI (reference sequence). J gave up 7 bases and V 7 bases, and 10 bases lay outside the gene matches. This CDR3 has 13 amino acids. CDR3 bases: TGTGCCAGCACCGGCGGGGGACGACGGGAGCAGTACTTC. It translates to CASTGGGRREQYF.

The chain couples TRBV11-1 to TRBJ2-3, with unresolved D. From germline, CDR1 is SGHAT and CDR2 FQDESV (reference sequence). Trimming cost V 1 base and J 0 bases, with 8 bases left between them. This CDR3 has 15 amino acids. CDR3 nucleotides: TGTGCCAGCAGCTTAGTCAGAGGCAGCACAGATACGCAGTATTTT. Translating it yields CASSLVRGSTDTQYF. Full variable domain (missing parts from reference TRBV11-1 and TRBJ2-3): EAEVAQSPRYKITEKSQAVAFWCDPISGHATLYWYRQILGQGPELLVQFQDESVVDDSQLPKDRFSAERLKGVDSTLKIQPAELGDSAMYLCASSLVRGSTDTQYFGPGTRLTVL.

This clone is a singleton in its sample. CDR3 in amino acids: CASSKGPNIQYF. CDR3 nucleotide sequence: TGTGCCAGCAGCAAGGGGCCCAACATTCAGTACTTC. The chain combines TRBV7-9 with TRBJ2-4; D may be TRBD1 (5 bases). V was clipped by 5 bases and J by 7 bases, with 9 bases between them. This CDR3 is built from 12 residues. CDR1 is SEHNR and CDR2 is FQNEAQ in the germline V gene (reference sequence). The variable domain in full, with the rest retrieved from reference TRBV7-9 and TRBJ2-4, is DTGVSQNPRHKITKRGQNVTFRCDPISEHNRLYWYRQTLGQGPEFLTYFQNEAQLEKSRLLSDRFSAERPKGSFSTLEIQRTEQGDSAMYLCASSKGPNIQYFGAGTRLSVL.

The chain carries TRBV9 and TRBJ2-7; possible D gene TRBD1, 6 bases. In germline, CDR1 is SGDLS, CDR2 YYNGEE. V lost 0 bases and J lost 5, with 21 bases in between. This CDR3 is built from 17 residues. CDR3 coding DNA: TGTGCCAGCAGCGTAGCAGGGGAGAGGCGAGGGGGTGACGAGCAGTACTTC. Translation gives CASSVAGERRGGDEQYF.

The chain is built from TRBV9 and TRBJ2-3; D call uncertain. CDR1 and CDR2 (germline): SGDLS, YYNGEE. The V end lost 2 bases, the J end lost 2 bases, and 9 bases lay between the germline ends. The CDR3 length is 14 residues. CDR3 residues: CASSVGFPTDTQYF. As DNA, the CDR3 is TGTGCCAGCAGCGTTGGGTTTCCCACAGATACGCAGTATTTT.

The chain uses TRBV5-1 and TRBJ1-5; D is uncertain. The CDR3 is 15 residues long. The germline V gene has CDR1 SGHRS and CDR2 YFSETQ. Trimming removed 0 bases from V and 5 bases from J, with 12 bases in between. This CDR3 is CASSLGSAEDQPQHF. The DNA for the CDR3 is TGCGCCAGCAGCTTGGGGTCGGCCGAGGATCAGCCCCAGCATTTT.

This chain links TRBV28 with TRBJ2-1; D perhaps matches TRBD1 (5 bases). The CDR3 has 16 amino acids. Germline V gene lookup returns CDR1 MDHEN and CDR2 SYDVKM. Trimming removed 5 bases at V and 4 bases at J, with 18 bases between. This CDR3 is CASSPRAGLLYNEQFF. DNA for the CDR3: TGTGCCAGCAGTCCTCGCGCAGGGTTATTGTACAATGAGCAGTTCTTC.

J is TRBJ1-2 and V is TRBV11-2; 8 bases line up with TRBD1. From germline, CDR1 is SGHAT and CDR2 FQNNGV. The CDR3 is made up of 16 amino acids. V was pared by 0 bases and J by 6 bases, with 9 bases of the junction left unmatched. CDR3 residues: CASSLESVRGLNGYTF. The DNA of the CDR3 is TGTGCCAGCAGCTTAGAGTCGGTCAGGGGGCTTAATGGCTACACCTTC.

The chain links TRBV28 to TRBJ2-2, with 7 nucleotides matching TRBD2. Germline-derived CDR1 and CDR2 are MDHEN and SYDVKM. The CDR3 consists of 18 residues. V trimming: 3 bases; J trimming: 0 bases; junction bases outside the gene matches: 10. Written as DNA, the CDR3 is TGTGCCAGCAGTTTGGTGGCTAGCGGAGACACGAACACCGGGGAGCTGTTTTTT. Protein sequence: CASSLVASGDTNTGELFF.

In its sample, this clone was seen once. CDR3 residues: CASSLSGISTDTQYF. Here the CDR3 DNA reads TGTGCCAGTTCACTTAGCGGGATTAGCACAGATACGCAGTATTTT. The V gene is TRBV28, the J gene TRBJ2-3, with 8 bases matching TRBD2. Germline assignment: CDR1 MDHEN and CDR2 SYDVKM. CDR3 length: 15 amino acids. With 9 bases clipped from V and 0 bases from J, the junction kept 8 bases outside the gene matches.

The V and J genes are TRBV5-6 and TRBJ1-1; D is unresolved. The germline gives CDR1 SGHDT, CDR2 YYEEEE. Trimming left V 0 bases short and J 4 bases short, with 7 bases between. The CDR3 consists of 13 residues. The CDR3 here is CASSLASGTEAFF. The DNA of the CDR3 is TGTGCCAGCAGCTTGGCGAGCGGCACTGAAGCTTTCTTT.

The chain uses TRBV15 and TRBJ1-2, with 7 bases fitting TRBD1. Trimming removed 0 bases from V and 4 bases from J; junction bases left unmatched: 8. Germline CDR1 reads LNHNV; CDR2 reads YYDKDF (reference sequence). The CDR3 has 16 amino acids. CDR3 sequence (DNA): TGTGCCACCAGCAGAGATCTGTTTCAGGGGGGCTATGGCTACACCTTC. Translation gives CATSRDLFQGGYGYTF.

The V call is TRBV25-1, the J call TRBJ1-3, with a possible D match to TRBD1 (5 bases). Germline V CDR1 and CDR2: MGHDK, SYGVNS. Trimming cost V 3 bases and J 0 bases, with 9 bases left between them. CDR3 length equals 15 residues. In nucleotides, the CDR3 is TGTGCCAGCAGTGATGACAGCCTCTCTGGAAACACCATATATTTT. Its translation is CASSDDSLSGNTIYF.

The chain is built from TRBV4-1 and TRBJ2-2, with 8 bases lining up with TRBD2. Trimming at V came to 1 base and at J to 5 bases, leaving 9 bases not matched to a gene. Germline V gives CDR1 MGHRA, CDR2 YSYEKL. This CDR3 has 17 residues. CDR3 in amino acids: CASSQAPGLVGTGELFF. The CDR3 bases are TGCGCCAGCAGCCAAGCGCCGGGACTAGTGGGAACCGGGGAGCTGTTTTTT.

Concerning this clone: Other DNA variants within this sample encode the same CDR3. J is TRBJ2-7 and V is TRBV5-1; D is perhaps TRBD1 or TRBD2 (5 bases each). This CDR3 contains 14 residues. Germline assignment: CDR1 SGHRS and CDR2 YFSETQ. V was cut by 0 bases and J by 2 bases, with 9 bases left in between. CDR3 coding DNA: TGCGCCAGCAGCTTGGGGGGGACCGCCTACGAGCAGTACTTC. Its protein product is CASSLGGTAYEQYF.

The gene calls are TRBV10-1 and TRBJ2-7; D may be TRBD2 (5 bases). The CDR3 runs 14 residues. The germline V gene encodes CDR1 WNHNN and CDR2 SYGVQD (reference sequence). Trimming shortened V by 4 bases and J by 6 bases, and 16 bases separated the two germline ends. CDR3 amino acids: CASSGTLAGGEQYF. CDR3 bases: TGCGCCAGCAGTGGGACTTTAGCAGGCGGCGAGCAGTACTTC.

Concerning this clone itself: One base away lies a much larger clone, so this may be a sequencing read error. V usage is TRBV5-4 and J usage is TRBJ2-1; TRBD2 is a possible D gene (5 bases). The CDR3 sequence is 13 residues long. The ends were cut back, 3 bases at V and 2 bases at J, with 6 bases in the middle. The germline V gene has CDR1 SGHNT and CDR2 YYREEE (reference sequence). CDR3 sequence: CASSSRAYNEQFF. The CDR3 DNA follows: TGTGCCAGCAGCTCGAGGGCCTACAATGAGCAGTTCTTC.

The sample holds one count of this clone. The chain has TRBV11-2 and TRBJ2-5, with 10 bases fitting TRBD1. The ends lost 6 bases at V and 5 bases at J; junction bases unmatched: 9. Germline lookup yields CDR1 SGHAT and CDR2 FQNNGV. The CDR3 runs 15 residues. CDR3: CASRQTGGVEETQYF. CDR3 DNA sequence: TGTGCCAGCAGACAGACAGGGGGCGTTGAGGAGACCCAGTACTTC. The entire variable domain, with the rest obtained from reference TRBV11-2 and TRBJ2-5, is as follows: EAGVAQSPRYKIIEKRQSVAFWCNPISGHATLYWYQQILGQGPKLLIQFQNNGVVDDSQLPKDRFSAERLKGVDSTLKIQPAKLEDSAVYLCASRQTGGVEETQYFGPGTRLLVL.

This chain joins TRBV7-9 and TRBJ2-1; either TRBD1 or TRBD2 may fit D (5 bases each). V dropped 5 bases and J dropped 4 bases, with 15 bases sitting between them. The CDR3 consists of 15 residues. The V gene's germline CDR1 is SEHNR and CDR2 FQNEAQ (reference sequence). CDR3 sequence (DNA): TGTGCCAGCAGCCCCGAGGGGAAGTCTTACAATGAGCAGTTCTTC. It codes for CASSPEGKSYNEQFF.

As concerns this clone: This may be a read error: a much more frequent sequence differs by one nucleotide. The sample has other DNA sequences that encode this CDR3 too. V and J are TRBV30 and TRBJ2-7, with D perhaps matching TRBD1 (6 bases). From germline, CDR1 is GTSNPN and CDR2 SVGIG (reference sequence). There are 13 residues in the CDR3. The CDR3 here is CASAGVNPYEQYF. DNA for the CDR3: TGCGCCTCCGCAGGGGTGAACCCCTACGAGCAGTACTTC.

The rearrangement links TRBV13 to TRBJ2-3, with D possibly called TRBD1 or TRBD2 (5 bases each). This CDR3 spans 16 amino acids. Germline V gene lookup returns CDR1 PRHDT and CDR2 FYEKMQ (reference sequence). Trimming stripped 4 bases from V and 4 bases from J, with 18 bases between. For the CDR3, the DNA is TGTGCCAGCAGCTCCCGGGACGTGGGGCGCGCAGATACGCAGTATTTT. Translating gives CASSSRDVGRADTQYF. Complete variable domain (other parts from reference TRBV13 and TRBJ2-3): AAGVIQSPRHLIKEKRETATLKCYPIPRHDTVYWYQQGPGQDPQFLISFYEKMQSDKGSIPDRFSAQQFSDYHSELNMSSLELGDSALYFCASSSRDVGRADTQYFGPGTRLTVL.

The chain combines TRBV9 with TRBJ2-1; TRBD1 is a possible D gene (5 bases). In germline, CDR1 is SGDLS, CDR2 YYNGEE. The CDR3 contains 15 residues. V gave up 3 bases and J gave up 2 bases, with 12 bases separating them. The CDR3 coding sequence is TGTGCCAGCAGCGGCCAGGGTTGGCCCTACAATGAGCAGTTCTTC. Protein product: CASSGQGWPYNEQFF.

The chain links TRBV9 to TRBJ2-5, with 10 bases that match TRBD2. CDR3 length: 14 residues. Germline assignment: CDR1 SGDLS and CDR2 YYNGEE. Losses at the gene ends were 4 bases for V and 4 bases for J; bases not matched to a gene: 4. The CDR3 coding sequence is TGTGCCAGCAGCTCCTGGACTAGCGGAGAGACCCAGTACTTC. It translates to CASSSWTSGETQYF.